The next 30 T cell receptor beta chains were all read from a single sample in a study of T cells in Graves' hyperthyroidism and ophthalmopathy. Amplified TCR beta CDR3 regions derived from RNA transcripts. The HTBI primer set was used in a first-round RT-PCR of the TCR CDR3. TCRdb itself ran the multiplex PCR reads through MiXCR, one entry per CDR3 protein. The table records approximately 690,000 distinct CDR3 sequences, about a fifth of them present only once. The sequenced material came from blood. The receptors come from a man aged 30-40 years with Graves' ophthalmopathy.

This clonotype was detected many times. The chain employs TRBV3-1 and TRBJ1-6, with 7 bases that match TRBD1. Germline values: CDR1 LGHDT, CDR2 YNNKEL (reference sequence). V trimming: 4 bases; J trimming: 2 bases; junction bases outside the gene matches: 2. The CDR3 covers 15 residues. The CDR3, as DNA: TGTGCCAGCAGCCTTGGGACAGCCTATAATTCACCCCTCCACTTT. This codes for CASSLGTAYNSPLHF. The full variable domain, in which reference TRBV3-1 and TRBJ1-6 provide the parts outside the CDR3, is DTAVSQTPKYLVTQMGNDKSIKCEQNLGHDTMYWYKQDSKKFLKIMFSYNNKELIINETVPNRFSPKSPDKAHLNLHINSLELGDSAVYFCASSLGTAYNSPLHFGNGTRLTVT.

At least ten counts were recorded for this clonotype. V gene TRBV20-1 combines with J gene TRBJ2-1, with 14 bases fitting TRBD2. The V gene end was trimmed by 8 bases and the J gene end by 3 bases; junction bases not matched to a gene: 9. Germline V gene lookup returns CDR1 DFQATT and CDR2 SNEGSKA (reference sequence). The CDR3 covers 16 residues. CDR3 residues: CSLTSGRASLYNEQFF. In DNA, the CDR3 is TGCAGTTTGACTAGCGGGAGGGCCTCACTCTACAATGAGCAGTTCTTC.

This clonotype was observed a handful of times. The chain has TRBV19 and TRBJ1-1; D is unclear. Germline V gene sequence: CDR1 LNHDA, CDR2 SQIVND (reference sequence). Trimming took off 5 bases at V and 0 bases at J, with 10 bases between the two ends. CDR3 length equals 14 residues. The CDR3 bases are TGTGCCAGTAGTGTGGGCCTTATGAACACTGAAGCTTTCTTT. This codes for CASSVGLMNTEAFF.

This clonotype was observed many times. The V call is TRBV7-2, the J call TRBJ1-2, with D possibly TRBD1 on 5 matching bases. This CDR3 is 15 amino acids long. V lost 4 bases and J 4 bases, leaving 16 bases between the germline ends. Germline CDR1 reads SGHTA; CDR2 reads FQGNSA. The CDR3 bases are TGTGCCAGCAGCTCGAAGAGGGACCTAAGCTATGGCTACACCTTC. Translation gives CASSSKRDLSYGYTF.

This clonotype came up a few times. Here the CDR3 reads CASSPPTGGDQPQHF. DNA for the CDR3: TGTGCCAGCAGTCCTCCGACAGGGGGGGATCAGCCCCAGCATTTT. The rearrangement uses TRBV28 and TRBJ1-5; 9 nucleotides match TRBD1. Germline CDR1 MDHEN, CDR2 SYDVKM. This CDR3 spans 15 amino acids. With V trimmed by 5 bases and J by 5 bases, 7 bases remained unmatched.

The chain combines TRBV6-5 with TRBJ1-4; 8 nucleotides line up with TRBD1. The V gene end was trimmed by 0 bases and the J gene end by 8 bases; junction bases not matched to a gene: 11. Germline-derived CDR1 and CDR2 are MNHEY and SVGAGI. The CDR3 is made up of 17 amino acids. Here the CDR3 reads CASSYSHRGGLGEKLFF. As DNA, the CDR3 is TGTGCCAGCAGTTACTCCCACAGGGGGGGACTGGGAGAAAAACTGTTTTTT.

This clonotype was found many times. The chain carries TRBV5-1 and TRBJ1-2; no firm D call. CDR1 is SGHRS, CDR2 YFSETQ, per germline. V shed 1 base and J shed 5 bases, with 12 bases lying between them. CDR3 length: 14 amino acids. The CDR3 reads CASSLTQQSYGYTF. CDR3 in DNA: TGCGCCAGCAGCTTGACGCAACAGTCATATGGCTACACCTTC. The variable domain in full, completed from reference TRBV5-1 and TRBJ1-2, reads KAGVTQTPRYLIKTRGQQVTLSCSPISGHRSVSWYQQTPGQGLQFLFEYFSETQRNKGNFPGRFSGRQFSNSRSEMNVSTLELGDSALYLCASSLTQQSYGYTFGSGTRLTVV.

J is TRBJ1-2 and V is TRBV30; TRBD1 matches at 7 bases. The V segment lost 5 bases and the J segment 3 bases; nucleotides outside the gene matches: 12. The CDR3 totals 15 residues. Germline CDR1 is GTSNPN and CDR2 is SVGIG (reference sequence). The CDR3: CAWSTDRDWDYGYTF. For the CDR3, the DNA is TGTGCCTGGTCCACCGACAGGGACTGGGACTATGGCTACACCTTC.

This clonotype was counted at least ten times. This chain joins TRBV30 and TRBJ2-7; 11 bases are shared with TRBD2. CDR1 is GTSNPN and CDR2 is SVGIG in the germline V gene (reference sequence). Germline trimming cut 0 bases from V and 6 bases from J; bases unmatched to any gene: 1. The CDR3 contains 13 residues. The CDR3 nucleotides are TGTGCCTGGAGTGTGGGACTAGCGGCCGAGCAGTACTTC. This sequence encodes CAWSVGLAAEQYF.

This clonotype was counted only a few times. The chain combines TRBV27 with TRBJ1-2, with D possibly being TRBD1 (6 bases). Trimming cost V 4 bases and J 7 bases, with 16 bases left between them. The CDR3 has 14 amino acids. The V gene's germline CDR1 is MNHEY and CDR2 SMNVEV (reference sequence). CDR3 amino acids: CASSSSRGGSGYTF. The DNA of the CDR3 is TGTGCCAGCAGTTCATCTCGAGGGGGGTCTGGCTACACCTTC.

This chain links TRBV7-9 with TRBJ2-2; tentatively, D is TRBD2 (5 bases). The CDR3 contains 15 residues. Germline V CDR1 and CDR2: SEHNR, FQNEAQ (reference sequence). V lost 1 base and J lost 5, with 11 bases in between. DNA for the CDR3: TGTGCCAGCAGCTTAGTGGGAGCTAGGACCGGGGAGCTGTTTTTT. As protein: CASSLVGARTGELFF.

The chain carries TRBV6-2 or TRBV6-3 and TRBJ2-5; the match to TRBD2 covers 7 bases. This CDR3 region has 15 residues. CDR1 and CDR2 from the germline V gene are MNHEY and SVGEGT. V gave up 2 bases and J gave up 2 bases; unmatched junction bases: 5. CDR3 sequence: CASSYMGAGQETQYF. The CDR3 DNA is TGTGCCAGCAGTTACATGGGAGCGGGGCAAGAGACCCAGTACTTC.

A few counts support this clonotype. The rearrangement uses TRBV29-1 and TRBJ2-7, with 7 bases aligning to TRBD2. Germline CDR1 SQVTM, CDR2 ANQGSEA. The CDR3 spans 15 residues. Trimming removed 4 bases from V and 0 bases from J; junction bases left unmatched: 9. In DNA form, the CDR3 reads TGCAGCGTTGTGGGCTCCGGGAGGAGCTCCTACGAGCAGTACTTC. It codes for CSVVGSGRSSYEQYF.

This clonotype was recorded once. This rearrangement joins TRBV7-8 to TRBJ1-5; TRBD1 aligns across 7 bases. CDR1 is SGHVS and CDR2 is FQNEAQ in the germline V gene. The CDR3 totals 16 residues. V shed 5 bases and J 0 bases; nucleotides not matched to a gene: 7. Here the CDR3 reads CASSPGQAYSNQPQHF. CDR3 DNA sequence: TGTGCCAGCAGCCCCGGACAGGCCTATAGCAATCAGCCCCAGCATTTT.

The chain is built from TRBV10-3 and TRBJ2-5, with a possible D match to TRBD1 (6 bases). The V gene lost 3 bases and the J gene lost 4 bases, with 9 bases spanning the gap. Germline CDR1 ENHRY, CDR2 SYGVKD. This CDR3 comprises 13 residues. In DNA form, the CDR3 reads TGTGCCATCAGTGAACAGGGTTTAGAGACCCAGTACTTC. This encodes CAISEQGLETQYF.

The gene calls are TRBV3-1 and TRBJ2-3; 9 positions agree with TRBD2. CDR1 is LGHDT, CDR2 YNNKEL, per germline (reference sequence). This CDR3 contains 15 residues. V trimming: 6 bases; J trimming: 6 bases; junction bases outside the gene matches: 10. CDR3 DNA: TGTGCCAGCAGTTCCGGGACTAGCACTCGGGATACGCAGTATTTT. Its translation is CASSSGTSTRDTQYF.

This clonotype was recorded many times. The V and J genes are TRBV11-2 and TRBJ2-5; D call uncertain. The ends were cut back, 1 base at V and 4 bases at J, with 13 bases in the middle. In germline, CDR1 is SGHAT, CDR2 FQNNGV. This CDR3 contains 15 residues. CDR3 amino acids: CASSLVGVSVETQYF. Here the CDR3 DNA reads TGTGCCAGCAGCTTAGTTGGGGTTTCGGTAGAGACCCAGTACTTC. Full variable domain (outside the CDR3, taken from reference TRBV11-2 and TRBJ2-5): EAGVAQSPRYKIIEKRQSVAFWCNPISGHATLYWYQQILGQGPKLLIQFQNNGVVDDSQLPKDRFSAERLKGVDSTLKIQPAKLEDSAVYLCASSLVGVSVETQYFGPGTRLLVL.

This clonotype was seen more than once but under ten times. The chain employs TRBV2 and TRBJ2-2, with 8 nucleotides matching TRBD2. V gave up 5 bases and J gave up 5 bases; unmatched junction bases: 13. Germline loops: CDR1 SNHLY, CDR2 FYNNEI. The CDR3 loop spans 17 amino acids. The CDR3 DNA reads TGTGCCAGCAGTCCGGGACTAGGGGTGAGAGGGACCGGGGAGCTGTTTTTT. It is translated as CASSPGLGVRGTGELFF. The full variable domain, in which reference TRBV2 and TRBJ2-2 provide the parts outside the CDR3, is EPEVTQTPSHQVTQMGQEVILRCVPISNHLYFYWYRQILGQKVEFLVSFYNNEISEKSEIFDDQFSVERPDGSNFTLKIRSTKLEDSAMYFCASSPGLGVRGTGELFFGEGSRLTVL.

This clonotype was seen at least ten times. This sequence joins TRBV5-1 and TRBJ2-7; D remains unclear. V was pared by 0 bases and J by 3 bases, with 13 bases between. The germline V gene has CDR1 SGHRS and CDR2 YFSETQ. CDR3 size: 15 residues. CDR3 DNA: TGCGCCAGCAGCTTGGAACGGGTAACCCACTACGAGCAGTACTTC. Protein sequence: CASSLERVTHYEQYF.

About this clonotype itself: Being one base from a much bigger clone, this may be a read error. The CDR3 sequence: CASGLLASGRDTQYF. DNA for the CDR3: TGTGCCAGCGGTTTATTGGCTAGCGGGAGGGATACGCAGTATTTT. The chain combines TRBV27 with TRBJ2-3; TRBD2 aligns across 11 bases. There are 15 residues in the CDR3. The germline V gene encodes CDR1 MNHEY and CDR2 SMNVEV (reference sequence).

This chain links TRBV6-2 or TRBV6-3 with TRBJ2-3; 10 nucleotides align to TRBD2. V dropped 6 bases and J dropped 4; count of bases not matched to a gene: 13. This CDR3 contains 17 residues. Germline lookup yields CDR1 MNHEY and CDR2 SVGEGT. The CDR3 is CASSFTSSGRRADTQYF. The CDR3 DNA reads as TGTGCCAGCAGCTTTACCTCTAGCGGGAGAAGAGCAGATACGCAGTATTTT.

At least ten counts were recorded for this clonotype. The chain combines TRBV6-2 or TRBV6-3 with TRBJ2-7, with D unclear. This CDR3 region has 13 residues. Trimming cost V 3 bases and J 0 bases, with 6 bases left between them. Germline CDR1 reads MNHEY; CDR2 reads SVGEGT. The DNA for the CDR3 is TGTGCCAGCAGTTATCTTGCCTCCTACGAGCAGTACTTC. Translating it yields CASSYLASYEQYF.

There are a few counts of this clonotype. V is TRBV12-3 or TRBV12-4 and J is TRBJ1-2; no clear D gene. The V and J ends lost 3 bases and 8 bases respectively, with 13 bases between them. The CDR3 covers 13 residues. The CDR3 loop reads CASSLLGYDGYTF. In nucleotides, the CDR3 is TGTGCCAGCAGTTTGTTGGGGTACGACGGCTACACCTTC.

The table lists this clonotype with a few counts. V gene TRBV15 combines with J gene TRBJ2-7; D perhaps matches TRBD2 (6 bases). With 5 bases removed from V and 5 bases from J, the gap between germline ends came to 19 bases. This CDR3 is built from 15 residues. Germline V gene sequence: CDR1 LNHNV, CDR2 YYDKDF (reference sequence). The CDR3 reads CATSVFSGPTDEQYF. The CDR3 nucleotides read TGTGCCACCAGCGTATTTAGCGGACCAACCGACGAGCAGTACTTC.

This clonotype was observed a handful of times. This chain links TRBV2 with TRBJ1-5; D gene uncertain. Trimming took 7 bases from V and 0 from J, leaving 7 bases between them. The germline gives CDR1 SNHLY, CDR2 FYNNEI. The CDR3 contains 13 residues. The CDR3 sequence is CASKQFSNQPQHF. The DNA for the CDR3 is TGTGCCAGCAAGCAGTTTAGCAATCAGCCCCAGCATTTT.

The chain recombines TRBV10-2 with TRBJ1-1; D might be TRBD1 (6 bases). This CDR3 comprises 18 residues. V was trimmed by 2 bases and J by 1 base, leaving 20 bases between them. Germline loops: CDR1 WSHSY, CDR2 SAAADI. Here the CDR3 reads CASSELLWGTNQNTEAFF. Written as DNA, the CDR3 is TGCGCCAGCAGTGAGCTTTTGTGGGGGACAAACCAGAACACTGAAGCTTTCTTT.

The gene calls are TRBV6-1 and TRBJ2-1; a weak D match, TRBD2 (5 bases). Per the germline V gene, CDR1 is MNHNS and CDR2 is SASEGT. CDR3 length: 16 amino acids. Between the trimmed V and J ends, which lost 7 bases and 7 bases, there was a span of 23 bases. CDR3 in amino acids: CASKRTASHRPNEQFF. The DNA for the CDR3 is TGTGCCAGCAAAAGGACTGCATCCCATCGTCCTAATGAGCAGTTCTTC.

This chain links TRBV27 with TRBJ2-2, with D possibly being TRBD1 (6 bases). Germline V gene sequence: CDR1 MNHEY, CDR2 SMNVEV (reference sequence). The CDR3 runs 14 residues. Trimming shortened V by 6 bases and J by 1 base, and 9 bases separated the two germline ends. The CDR3 spells CASRTGQNTGELFF. The CDR3, as DNA: TGTGCCAGCAGGACGGGACAGAACACCGGGGAGCTGTTTTTT.

This clonotype was counted only a few times. The rearrangement uses TRBV20-1 and TRBJ2-5, with 10 bases that match TRBD2. The J segment lost 4 bases and the V segment lost 1 base, leaving 9 bases of the junction unmatched. The CDR3 runs 16 residues. Germline lookup yields CDR1 DFQATT and CDR2 SNEGSKA (reference sequence). Here the CDR3 DNA reads TGCAGTGCTAGAGGGGAAGCGGGAGGGCCGGTAGAGACCCAGTACTTC. It specifies CSARGEAGGPVETQYF.

At least ten counts were recorded for this clonotype. The DNA for the CDR3 is TGTGCCAGCAGCTTAGTCAGCACAGATACGCAGTATTTT. Amino acids: CASSLVSTDTQYF. The V call is TRBV7-2, the J call TRBJ2-3; D is uncertain. The CDR3 runs to 13 residues. V lost 1 base and J 0 bases, leaving 2 bases between the germline ends. Looked up from germline, CDR1 is SGHTA and CDR2 is FQGNSA.